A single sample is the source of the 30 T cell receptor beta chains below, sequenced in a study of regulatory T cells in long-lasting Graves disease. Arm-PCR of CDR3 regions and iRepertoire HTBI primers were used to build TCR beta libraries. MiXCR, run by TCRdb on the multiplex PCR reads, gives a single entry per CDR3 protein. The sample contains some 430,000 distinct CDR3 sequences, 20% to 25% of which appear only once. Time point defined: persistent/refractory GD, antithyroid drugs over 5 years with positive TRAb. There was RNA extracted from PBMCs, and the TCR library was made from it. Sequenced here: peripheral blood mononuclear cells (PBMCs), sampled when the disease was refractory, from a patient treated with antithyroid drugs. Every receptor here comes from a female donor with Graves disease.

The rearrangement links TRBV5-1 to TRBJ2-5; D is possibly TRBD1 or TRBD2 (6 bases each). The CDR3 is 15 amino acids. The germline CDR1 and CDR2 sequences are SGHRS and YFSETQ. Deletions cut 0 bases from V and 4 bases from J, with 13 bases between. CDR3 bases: TGCGCCAGCAGCTTGGAGGGGGGCCGGGTAGAGACCCAGTACTTC. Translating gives CASSLEGGRVETQYF.

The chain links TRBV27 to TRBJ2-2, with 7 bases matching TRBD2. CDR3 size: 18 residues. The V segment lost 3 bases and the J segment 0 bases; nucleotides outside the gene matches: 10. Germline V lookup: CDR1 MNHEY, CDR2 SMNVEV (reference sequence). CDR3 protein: CASSFLLGLDANTGELFF. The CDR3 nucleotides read TGTGCCAGCAGTTTTCTCCTCGGACTAGACGCGAACACCGGGGAGCTGTTTTTT.

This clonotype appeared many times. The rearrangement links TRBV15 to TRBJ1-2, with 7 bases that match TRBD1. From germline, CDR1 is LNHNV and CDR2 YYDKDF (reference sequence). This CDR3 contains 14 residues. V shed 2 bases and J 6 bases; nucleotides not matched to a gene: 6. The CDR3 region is CATSRTGTVHGYTF. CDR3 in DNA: TGTGCCACCAGCAGAACAGGGACAGTCCATGGCTACACCTTC.

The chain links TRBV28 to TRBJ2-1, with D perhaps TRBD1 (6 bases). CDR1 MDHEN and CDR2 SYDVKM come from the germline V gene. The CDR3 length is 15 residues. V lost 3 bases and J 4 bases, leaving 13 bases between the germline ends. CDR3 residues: CASSLAGDGYNEQFF. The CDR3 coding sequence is TGTGCCAGCAGTTTGGCAGGGGACGGTTACAATGAGCAGTTCTTC.

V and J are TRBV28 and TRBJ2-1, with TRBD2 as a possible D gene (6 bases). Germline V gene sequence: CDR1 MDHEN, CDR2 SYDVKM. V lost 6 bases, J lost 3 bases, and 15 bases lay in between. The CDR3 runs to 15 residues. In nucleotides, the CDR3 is TGTGCCAGCAGACCCCCTAGGGGAGGCTACAATGAGCAGTTCTTC. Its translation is CASRPPRGGYNEQFF.

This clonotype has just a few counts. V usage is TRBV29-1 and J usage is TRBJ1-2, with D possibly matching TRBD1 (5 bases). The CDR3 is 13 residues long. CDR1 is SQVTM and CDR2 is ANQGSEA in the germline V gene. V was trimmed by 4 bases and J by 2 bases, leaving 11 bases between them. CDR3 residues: CSVVGAENYGYTF. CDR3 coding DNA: TGCAGCGTTGTTGGGGCTGAAAACTATGGCTACACCTTC.

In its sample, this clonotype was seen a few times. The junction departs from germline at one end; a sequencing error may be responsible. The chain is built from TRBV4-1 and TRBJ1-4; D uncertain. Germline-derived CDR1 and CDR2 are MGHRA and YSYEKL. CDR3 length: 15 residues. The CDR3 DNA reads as TGCGCCAGCACCCAAGGTTCCGGTCATAATGAAAAACTGTTTTTT. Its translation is CASTQGSGHNEKLFF.

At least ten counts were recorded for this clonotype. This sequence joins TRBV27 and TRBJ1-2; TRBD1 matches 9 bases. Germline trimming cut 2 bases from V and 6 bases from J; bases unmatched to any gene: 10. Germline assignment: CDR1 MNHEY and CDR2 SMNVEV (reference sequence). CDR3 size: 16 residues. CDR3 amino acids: CASSLQPDRGKDGYTF. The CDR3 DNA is TGTGCCAGCAGTTTACAGCCGGACAGGGGAAAGGATGGCTACACCTTC.

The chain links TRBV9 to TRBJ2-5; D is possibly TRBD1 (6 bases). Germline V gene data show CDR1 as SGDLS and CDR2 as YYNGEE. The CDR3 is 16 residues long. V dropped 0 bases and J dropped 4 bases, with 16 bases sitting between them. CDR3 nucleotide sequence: TGTGCCAGCAGCGTAGGCGCGACAGGCGAACCAGAGACCCAGTACTTC. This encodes CASSVGATGEPETQYF.

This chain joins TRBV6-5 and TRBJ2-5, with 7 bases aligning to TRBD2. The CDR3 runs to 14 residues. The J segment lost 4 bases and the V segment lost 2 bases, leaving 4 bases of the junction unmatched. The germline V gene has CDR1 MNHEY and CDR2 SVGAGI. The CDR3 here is CASSYALAGETQYF. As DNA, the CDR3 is TGTGCCAGCAGTTACGCGTTAGCGGGAGAGACCCAGTACTTC.

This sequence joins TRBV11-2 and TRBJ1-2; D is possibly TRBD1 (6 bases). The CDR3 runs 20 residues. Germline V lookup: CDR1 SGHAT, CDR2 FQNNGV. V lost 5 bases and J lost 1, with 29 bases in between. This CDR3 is CASSPLRWIRGMVLNYGYTF. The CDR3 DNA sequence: TGTGCCAGCAGCCCACTGAGGTGGATCAGGGGAATGGTACTTAACTATGGCTACACCTTC.

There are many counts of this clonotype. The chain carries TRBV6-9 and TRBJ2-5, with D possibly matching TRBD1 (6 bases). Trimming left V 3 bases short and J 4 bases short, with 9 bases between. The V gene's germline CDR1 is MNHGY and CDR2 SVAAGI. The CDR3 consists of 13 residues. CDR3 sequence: CASSYRGGETQYF. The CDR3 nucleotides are TGTGCCAGCAGTTACAGGGGTGGAGAGACCCAGTACTTC.

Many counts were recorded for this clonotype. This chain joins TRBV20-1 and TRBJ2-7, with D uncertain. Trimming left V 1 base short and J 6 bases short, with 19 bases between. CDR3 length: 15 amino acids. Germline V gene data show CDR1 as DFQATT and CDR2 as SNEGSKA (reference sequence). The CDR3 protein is CSARVLGSRFGEQYF. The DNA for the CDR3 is TGCAGTGCTAGAGTTCTGGGCAGTAGGTTCGGCGAGCAGTACTTC.

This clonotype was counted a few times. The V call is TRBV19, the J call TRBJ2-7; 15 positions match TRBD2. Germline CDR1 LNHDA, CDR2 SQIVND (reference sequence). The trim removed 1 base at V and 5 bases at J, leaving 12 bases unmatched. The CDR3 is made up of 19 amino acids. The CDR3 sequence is CASSIVYGLAGGPSDEQYF. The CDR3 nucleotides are TGTGCCAGTAGTATAGTCTACGGACTAGCGGGAGGGCCGAGTGACGAGCAGTACTTC.

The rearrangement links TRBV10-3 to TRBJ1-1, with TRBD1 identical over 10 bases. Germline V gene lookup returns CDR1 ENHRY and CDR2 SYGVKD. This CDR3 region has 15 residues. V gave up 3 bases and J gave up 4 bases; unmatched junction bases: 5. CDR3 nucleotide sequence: TGTGCCATCAGTGATCGGGGACAGGGGAGCACTGAAGCTTTCTTT. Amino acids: CAISDRGQGSTEAFF.

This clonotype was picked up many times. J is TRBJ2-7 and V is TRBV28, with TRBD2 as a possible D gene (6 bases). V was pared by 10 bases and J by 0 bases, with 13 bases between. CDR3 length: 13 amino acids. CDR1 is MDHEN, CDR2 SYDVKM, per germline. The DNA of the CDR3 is TGTGCCACCCATAGCGGAATCTCCTACGAGCAGTACTTC. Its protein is CATHSGISYEQYF.

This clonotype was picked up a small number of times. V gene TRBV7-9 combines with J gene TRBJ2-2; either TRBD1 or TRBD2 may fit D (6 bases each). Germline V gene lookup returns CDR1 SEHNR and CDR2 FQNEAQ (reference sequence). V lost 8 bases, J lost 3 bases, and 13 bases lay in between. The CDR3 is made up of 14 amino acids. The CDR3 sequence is CASCPGADTGELFF. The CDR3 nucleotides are TGTGCCAGCTGCCCGGGGGCCGACACCGGGGAGCTGTTTTTT. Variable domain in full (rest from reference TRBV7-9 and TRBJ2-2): DTGVSQNPRHKITKRGQNVTFRCDPISEHNRLYWYRQTLGQGPEFLTYFQNEAQLEKSRLLSDRFSAERPKGSFSTLEIQRTEQGDSAMYLCASCPGADTGELFFGEGSRLTVL.

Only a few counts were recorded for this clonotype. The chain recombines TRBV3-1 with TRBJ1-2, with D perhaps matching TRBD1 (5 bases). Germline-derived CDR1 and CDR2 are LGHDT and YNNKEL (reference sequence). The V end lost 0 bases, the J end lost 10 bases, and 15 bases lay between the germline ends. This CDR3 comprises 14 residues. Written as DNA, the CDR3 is TGTGCCAGCAGCCAAGACGCGGGGACGGTTGACTACACCTTC. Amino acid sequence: CASSQDAGTVDYTF.

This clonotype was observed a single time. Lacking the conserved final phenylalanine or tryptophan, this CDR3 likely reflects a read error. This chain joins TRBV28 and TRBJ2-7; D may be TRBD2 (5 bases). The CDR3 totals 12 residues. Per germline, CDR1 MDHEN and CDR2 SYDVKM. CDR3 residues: CATCKTIYEQYY. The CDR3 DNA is TGCGCCACCTGCAAGACTATCTACGAGCAGTACTAC.

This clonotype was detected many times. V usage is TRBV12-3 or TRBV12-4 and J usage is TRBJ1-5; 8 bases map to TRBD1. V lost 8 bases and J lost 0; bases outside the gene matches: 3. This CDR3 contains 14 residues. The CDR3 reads CASATGDSNQPQHF. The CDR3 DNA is TGTGCCAGCGCGACAGGGGATAGCAATCAGCCCCAGCATTTT.

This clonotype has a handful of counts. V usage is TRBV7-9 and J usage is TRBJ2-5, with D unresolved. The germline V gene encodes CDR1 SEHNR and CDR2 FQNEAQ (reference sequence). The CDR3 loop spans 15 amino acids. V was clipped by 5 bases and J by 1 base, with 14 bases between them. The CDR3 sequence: CASSHLSGPQETQYF. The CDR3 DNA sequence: TGTGCCAGCAGCCACCTATCAGGTCCCCAAGAGACCCAGTACTTC.

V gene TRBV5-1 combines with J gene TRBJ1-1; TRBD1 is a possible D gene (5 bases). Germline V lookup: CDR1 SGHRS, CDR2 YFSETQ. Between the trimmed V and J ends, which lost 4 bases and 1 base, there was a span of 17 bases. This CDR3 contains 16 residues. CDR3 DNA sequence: TGCGCCAGCAGCCTCGCCCCCGGGGCGGAGAACACTGAAGCTTTCTTT. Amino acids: CASSLAPGAENTEAFF.

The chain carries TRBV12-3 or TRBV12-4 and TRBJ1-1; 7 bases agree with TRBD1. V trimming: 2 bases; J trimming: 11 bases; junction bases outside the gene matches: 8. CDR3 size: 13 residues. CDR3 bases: TGTGCCAGCAGTTTACTGGAGGGGGCCTGGGCTTTCTTT. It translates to CASSLLEGAWAFF.

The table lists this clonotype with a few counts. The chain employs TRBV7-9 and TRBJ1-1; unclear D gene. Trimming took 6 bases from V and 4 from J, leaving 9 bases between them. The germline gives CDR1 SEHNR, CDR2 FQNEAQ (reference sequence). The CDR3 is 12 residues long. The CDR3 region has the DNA TGTGCCAGCAGTCCCAGGACCACTGAAGCTTTCTTT. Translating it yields CASSPRTTEAFF.

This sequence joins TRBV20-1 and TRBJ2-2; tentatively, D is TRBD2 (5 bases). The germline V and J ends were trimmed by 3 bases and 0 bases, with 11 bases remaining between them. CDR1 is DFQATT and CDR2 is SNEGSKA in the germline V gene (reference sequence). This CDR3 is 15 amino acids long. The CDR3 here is CSASSDFANTGELFF. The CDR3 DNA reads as TGCAGTGCTAGTTCGGACTTTGCGAACACCGGGGAGCTGTTTTTT.

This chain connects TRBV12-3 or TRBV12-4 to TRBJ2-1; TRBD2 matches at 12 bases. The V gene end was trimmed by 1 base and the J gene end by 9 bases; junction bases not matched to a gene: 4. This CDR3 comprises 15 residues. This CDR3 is CASSLGLAGVAEQFF. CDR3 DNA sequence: TGTGCCAGCAGTTTAGGACTAGCGGGAGTAGCTGAGCAGTTCTTC.

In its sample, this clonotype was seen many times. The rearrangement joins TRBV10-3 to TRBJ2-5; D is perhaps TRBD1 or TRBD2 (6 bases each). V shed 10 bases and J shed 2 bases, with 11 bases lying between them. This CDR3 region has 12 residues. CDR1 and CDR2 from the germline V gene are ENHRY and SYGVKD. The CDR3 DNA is TGTGCCACAGGGGACTCTCAAGAGACCCAGTACTTC. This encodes CATGDSQETQYF.

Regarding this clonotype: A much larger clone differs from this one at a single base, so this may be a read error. The CDR3 protein is CASSHWAVRTQYF. The CDR3 DNA is TGTGCCAGCAGTCACTGGGCGGTTCGGACCCAGTACTTC. V is TRBV6-5 and J is TRBJ2-5; D gene ambiguous. This CDR3 is built from 13 residues. CDR1 and CDR2 from the germline V gene are MNHEY and SVGAGI. V shed 5 bases and J shed 7 bases, with 14 bases lying between them.

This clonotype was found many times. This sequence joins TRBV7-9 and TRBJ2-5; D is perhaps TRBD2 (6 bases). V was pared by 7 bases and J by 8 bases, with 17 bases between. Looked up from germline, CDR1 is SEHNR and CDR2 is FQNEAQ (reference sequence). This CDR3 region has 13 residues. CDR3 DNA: TGTGCCAGCATCGCGGGGTCAGGTCCCACCCAGTACTTC. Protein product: CASIAGSGPTQYF.

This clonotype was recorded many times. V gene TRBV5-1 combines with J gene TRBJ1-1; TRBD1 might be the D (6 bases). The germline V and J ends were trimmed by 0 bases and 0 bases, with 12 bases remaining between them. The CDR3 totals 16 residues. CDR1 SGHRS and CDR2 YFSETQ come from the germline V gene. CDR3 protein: CASSLDPAGVNTEAFF. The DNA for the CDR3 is TGCGCCAGCAGCTTGGATCCGGCAGGGGTGAACACTGAAGCTTTCTTT. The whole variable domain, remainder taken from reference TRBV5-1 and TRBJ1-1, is KAGVTQTPRYLIKTRGQQVTLSCSPISGHRSVSWYQQTPGQGLQFLFEYFSETQRNKGNFPGRFSGRQFSNSRSEMNVSTLELGDSALYLCASSLDPAGVNTEAFFGQGTRLTVV.